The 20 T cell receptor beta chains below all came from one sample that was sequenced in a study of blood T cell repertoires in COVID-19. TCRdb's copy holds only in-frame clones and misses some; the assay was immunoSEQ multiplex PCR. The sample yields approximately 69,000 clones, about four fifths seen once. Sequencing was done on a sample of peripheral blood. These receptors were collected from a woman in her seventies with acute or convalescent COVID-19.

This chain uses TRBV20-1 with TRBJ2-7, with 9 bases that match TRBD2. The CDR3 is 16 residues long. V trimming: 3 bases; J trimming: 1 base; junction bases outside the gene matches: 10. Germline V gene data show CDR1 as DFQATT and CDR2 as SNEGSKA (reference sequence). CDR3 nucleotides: TGCAGTGCTAGTCAACATACTAGCGGGTTGTCCTACGAGCAGTACTTC. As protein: CSASQHTSGLSYEQYF.

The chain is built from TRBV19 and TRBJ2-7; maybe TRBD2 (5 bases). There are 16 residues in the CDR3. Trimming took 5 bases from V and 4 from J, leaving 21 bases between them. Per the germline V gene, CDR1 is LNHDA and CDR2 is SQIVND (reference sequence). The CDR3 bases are TGTGCCAGTAGTTCTTACTCCGGACTCTCCTCTTACGAGCAGTACTTC. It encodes CASSSYSGLSSYEQYF. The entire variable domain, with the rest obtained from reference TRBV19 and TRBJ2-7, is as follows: DGGITQSPKYLFRKEGQNVTLSCEQNLNHDAMYWYRQDPGQGLRLIYYSQIVNDFQKGDIAEGYSVSREKKESFPLTVTSAQKNPTAFYLCASSSYSGLSSYEQYFGPGTRLTVT.

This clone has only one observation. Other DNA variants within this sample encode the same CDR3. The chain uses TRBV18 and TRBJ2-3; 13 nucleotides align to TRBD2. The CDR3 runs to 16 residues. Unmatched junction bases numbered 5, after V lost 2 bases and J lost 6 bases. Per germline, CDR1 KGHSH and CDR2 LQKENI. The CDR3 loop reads CASSPGLAGVADTQYF. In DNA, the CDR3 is TGTGCCAGCTCACCAGGACTAGCGGGAGTGGCGGATACGCAGTATTTT.

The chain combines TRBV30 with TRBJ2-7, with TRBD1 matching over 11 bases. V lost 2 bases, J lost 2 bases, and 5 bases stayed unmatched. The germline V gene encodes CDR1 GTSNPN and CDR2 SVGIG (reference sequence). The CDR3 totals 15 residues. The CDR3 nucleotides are TGTGCCTGGAGTCGGGGGGGACAGGGGGCCTACGAGCAGTACTTC. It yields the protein CAWSRGGQGAYEQYF.

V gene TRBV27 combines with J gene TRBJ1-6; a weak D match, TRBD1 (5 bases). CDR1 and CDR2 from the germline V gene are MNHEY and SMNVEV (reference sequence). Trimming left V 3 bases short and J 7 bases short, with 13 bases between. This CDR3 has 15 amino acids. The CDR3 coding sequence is TGTGCCAGCAGTTTCGGAGGGGTAGGGAATTCACCCCTCCACTTT. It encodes CASSFGGVGNSPLHF.

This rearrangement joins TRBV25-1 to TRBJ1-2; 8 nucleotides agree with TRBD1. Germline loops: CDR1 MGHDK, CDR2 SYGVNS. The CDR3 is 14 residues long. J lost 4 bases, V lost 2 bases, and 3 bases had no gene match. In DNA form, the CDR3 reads TGTGCCAGCAGTGAACTTGGACAGGGCTATGGCTACACCTTC. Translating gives CASSELGQGYGYTF.

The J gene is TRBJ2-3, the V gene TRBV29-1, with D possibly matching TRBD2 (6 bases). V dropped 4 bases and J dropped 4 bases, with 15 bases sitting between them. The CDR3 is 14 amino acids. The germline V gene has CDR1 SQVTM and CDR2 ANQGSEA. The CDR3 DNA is TGCAGCGTTGCGGGGGATTTTTTGGCAGATACGCAGTATTTT. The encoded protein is CSVAGDFLADTQYF.

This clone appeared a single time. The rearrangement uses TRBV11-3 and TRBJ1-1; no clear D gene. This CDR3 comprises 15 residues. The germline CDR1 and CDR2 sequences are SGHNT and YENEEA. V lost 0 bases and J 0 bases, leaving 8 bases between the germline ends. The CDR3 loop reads CASSLESRMNTEAFF. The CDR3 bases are TGTGCCAGCAGCTTAGAGTCCAGGATGAACACTGAAGCTTTCTTT.

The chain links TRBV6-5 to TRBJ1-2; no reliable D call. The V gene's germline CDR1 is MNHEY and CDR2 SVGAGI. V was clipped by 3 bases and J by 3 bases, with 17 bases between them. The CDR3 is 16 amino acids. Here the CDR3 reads CASSYSPAVSYYGYTF. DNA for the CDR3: TGTGCCAGCAGTTATTCCCCGGCGGTATCGTACTATGGCTACACCTTC.

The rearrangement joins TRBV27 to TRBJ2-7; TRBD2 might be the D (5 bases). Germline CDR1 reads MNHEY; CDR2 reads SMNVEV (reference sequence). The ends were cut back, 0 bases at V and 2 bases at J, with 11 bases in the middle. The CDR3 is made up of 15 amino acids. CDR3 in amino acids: CASSLSSGNPYEQYF. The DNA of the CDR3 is TGTGCCAGCAGTTTATCTTCCGGGAACCCCTACGAGCAGTACTTC.

CDR3 sequence (DNA): TGTGCCTATCACTCTAGCGGGAGGGCTAAGAACGAGCAGTACTTC. This gives the protein CAYHSSGRAKNEQYF. V gene TRBV30 combines with J gene TRBJ2-7, with 12 positions matching TRBD2. The CDR3 is 15 amino acids. CDR1 is GTSNPN, CDR2 SVGIG, per germline (reference sequence). The J segment lost 5 bases and the V segment lost 7 bases, leaving 12 bases of the junction unmatched.

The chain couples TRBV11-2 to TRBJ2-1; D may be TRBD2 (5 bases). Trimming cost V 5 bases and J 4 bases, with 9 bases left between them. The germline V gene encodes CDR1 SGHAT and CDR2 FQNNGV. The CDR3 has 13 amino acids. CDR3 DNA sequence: TGTGCCAGCAGCCTGGGGAGATACAATGAGCAGTTCTTC. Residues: CASSLGRYNEQFF.

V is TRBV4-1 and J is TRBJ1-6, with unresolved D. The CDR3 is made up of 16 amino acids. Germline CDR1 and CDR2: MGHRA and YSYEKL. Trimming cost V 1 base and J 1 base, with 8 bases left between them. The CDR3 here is CASSQVAGSYNSPLHF. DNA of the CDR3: TGCGCCAGCAGCCAAGTTGCGGGGTCCTATAATTCACCCCTCCACTTT.

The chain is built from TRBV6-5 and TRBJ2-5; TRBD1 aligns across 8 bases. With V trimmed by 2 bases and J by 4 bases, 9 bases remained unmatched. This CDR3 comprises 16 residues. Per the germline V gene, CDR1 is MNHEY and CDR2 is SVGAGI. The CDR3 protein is CASSYRRQGSRETQYF. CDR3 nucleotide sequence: TGTGCCAGCAGTTACCGGCGACAGGGGAGTCGAGAGACCCAGTACTTC.

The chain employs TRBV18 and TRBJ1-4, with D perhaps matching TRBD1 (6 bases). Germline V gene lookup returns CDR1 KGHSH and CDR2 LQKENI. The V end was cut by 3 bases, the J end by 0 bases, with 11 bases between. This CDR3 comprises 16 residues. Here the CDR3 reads CASSPTRTATNEKLFF. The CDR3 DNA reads TGTGCCAGCTCACCTACCAGGACAGCAACTAATGAAAAACTGTTTTTT.

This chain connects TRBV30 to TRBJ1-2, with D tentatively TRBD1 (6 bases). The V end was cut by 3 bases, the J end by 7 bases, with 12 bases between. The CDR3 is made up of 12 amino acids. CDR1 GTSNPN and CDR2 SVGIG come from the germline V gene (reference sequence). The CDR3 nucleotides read TGTGCCTGGAGAGCGGGGGGCCTTGGCTACACCTTC. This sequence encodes CAWRAGGLGYTF.

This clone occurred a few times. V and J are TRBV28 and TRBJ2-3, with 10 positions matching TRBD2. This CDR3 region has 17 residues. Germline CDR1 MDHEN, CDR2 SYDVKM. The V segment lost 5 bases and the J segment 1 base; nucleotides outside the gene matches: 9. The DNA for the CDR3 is TGTGCCAGCAGTCTGGCCCGGCTAGCGGGGGGCACAGATACGCAGTATTTT. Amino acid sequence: CASSLARLAGGTDTQYF.

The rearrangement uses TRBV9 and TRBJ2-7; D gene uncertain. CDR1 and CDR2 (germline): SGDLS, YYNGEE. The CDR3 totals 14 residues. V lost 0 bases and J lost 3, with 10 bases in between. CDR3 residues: CASSVAPGYYEQYF. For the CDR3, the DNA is TGTGCCAGCAGCGTAGCTCCAGGCTACTACGAGCAGTACTTC.

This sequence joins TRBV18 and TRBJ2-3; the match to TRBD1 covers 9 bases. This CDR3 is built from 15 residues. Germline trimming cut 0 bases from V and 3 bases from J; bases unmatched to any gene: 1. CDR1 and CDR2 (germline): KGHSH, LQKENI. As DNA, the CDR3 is TGTGCCAGCTCACCACCCGGGACAGGGACAGATACGCAGTATTTT. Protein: CASSPPGTGTDTQYF.

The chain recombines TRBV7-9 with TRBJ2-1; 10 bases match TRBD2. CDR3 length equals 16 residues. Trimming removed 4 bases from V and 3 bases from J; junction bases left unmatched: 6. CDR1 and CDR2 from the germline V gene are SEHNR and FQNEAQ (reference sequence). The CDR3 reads CASSYLTSGYYNEQFF. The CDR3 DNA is TGTGCCAGCAGCTACCTGACTAGCGGGTACTACAATGAGCAGTTCTTC.